This TCR beta chain emerged from a study of blood T cell repertoires in COVID-19. V was shortened by 9 bases and J by 8 bases, with 16 bases between the two germline ends. CDR1 and CDR2 (germline): SNHLY, FYNNEI. The CDR3 spans 12 residues. Data came from immunoSEQ multiplex PCR; TCRdb stores just in-frame clones and leaves some out. The table has 150,000 or so clones, around 82% seen once. This clone was seen more than once but under ten times. Those enrolled in Seattle joined during active infection and were followed longitudinally afterward. Material for sequencing was peripheral blood. The gene calls are TRBV2 and TRBJ1-2; TRBD1 is a possible D gene (6 bases). This receptor was obtained from a man in his 60s with COVID-19, enrolled during active disease. CDR3 coding DNA: TGTGCCAGTTCTGACAGGATTTCGGGCTACACCTTC. Its translation: CASSDRISGYTF.